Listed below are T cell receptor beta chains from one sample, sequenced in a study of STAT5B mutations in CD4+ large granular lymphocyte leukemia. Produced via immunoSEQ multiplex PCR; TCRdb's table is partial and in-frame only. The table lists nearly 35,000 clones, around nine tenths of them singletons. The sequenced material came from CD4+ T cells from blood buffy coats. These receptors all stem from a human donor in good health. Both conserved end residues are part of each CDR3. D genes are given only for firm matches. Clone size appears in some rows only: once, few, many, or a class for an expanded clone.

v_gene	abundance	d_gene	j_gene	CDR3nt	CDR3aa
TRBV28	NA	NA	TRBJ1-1	TGTGCCAGCAGATCGATTCAGGGCACTGAAGCTTTCTTT	CASRSIQGTEAFF
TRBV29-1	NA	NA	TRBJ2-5	TGCAGCGTTGAGCCCGATCGCCAAGAGACCCAGTACTTC	CSVEPDRQETQYF
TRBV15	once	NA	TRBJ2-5	TGTGCCACCAGCAGACACCAAGAGACCCAGTACTTC	CATSRHQETQYF
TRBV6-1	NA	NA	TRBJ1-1	TGTGCCAGCAGGGCAGAGTTGAACACTGAAGCTTTCTTT	CASRAELNTEAFF
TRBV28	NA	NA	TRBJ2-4	TGTGCCAGCAGGGGGGTAGCCAAAAACATTCAGTACTTC	CASRGVAKNIQYF
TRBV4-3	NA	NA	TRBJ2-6	TGCGCCAGCAGCCAAGTAATCTCTGGGGCCAACGTCCTGACTTTC	CASSQVISGANVLTF
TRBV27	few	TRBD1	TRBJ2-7	TGTGCCAGCAGTTTATGGGACAGCAACGAGCAGTACTTC	CASSLWDSNEQYF
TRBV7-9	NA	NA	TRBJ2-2	TGTGCCAGCAGCTCGATAATCGAACAGGGTGTTCATGTCGGGGAGCTGTTTTTT	CASSSIIEQGVHVGELFF
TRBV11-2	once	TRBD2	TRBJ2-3	TGTGCCAGCAGCTTAGTAGCGGGAGGGAAAGATACGCAGTATTTT	CASSLVAGGKDTQYF
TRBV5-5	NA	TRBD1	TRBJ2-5	TGTGCCAGCAGCCAACCTCCGACAGGGCGGGAGACCCAGTACTTC	CASSQPPTGRETQYF
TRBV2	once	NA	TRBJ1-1	TGTGCCAGCGGCCGGGGACCGAACACTGAAGCTTTCTTT	CASGRGPNTEAFF
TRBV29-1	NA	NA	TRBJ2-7	TGCAGCGCCACCGAGGGGGAGCCCTACGAGCAGTACTTC	CSATEGEPYEQYF
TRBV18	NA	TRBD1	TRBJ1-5	TGTGCCAGCTCACCGCGGACAGGGAGCAATCAGCCCCAGCATTTT	CASSPRTGSNQPQHF
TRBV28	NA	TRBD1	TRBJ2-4	TGTGCCAGCAACCCGGGACAGGGCATCATTCAGTACTTC	CASNPGQGIIQYF
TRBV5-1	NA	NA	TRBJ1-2	TGCGCCAGCAGCTTGTCCCTCCACCCACCGCGCGGCTACACCTTC	CASSLSLHPPRGYTF
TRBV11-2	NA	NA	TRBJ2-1	TGTGCCAGCAGCGTCCGCCTAGCGCCGAGCTCCTACAATGAGCAGTTCTTC	CASSVRLAPSSYNEQFF
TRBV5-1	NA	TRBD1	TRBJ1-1	TGCGCCAGCAGCCCAGGGGGGGTTATGGACACTGAAGCTTTCTTT	CASSPGGVMDTEAFF
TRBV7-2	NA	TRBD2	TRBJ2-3	TGTGCCAGCAGCCTAGCGGGAGGGCCAACAGATACGCAGTATTTT	CASSLAGGPTDTQYF
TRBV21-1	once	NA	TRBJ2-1	TGTGCCAGCAGCAAAGGGGGTCCGACAGGGGACTCGCTAAATGAGCAGTTCTTC	CASSKGGPTGDSLNEQFF
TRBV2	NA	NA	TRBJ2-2	TGTGCCAGCAGAGTACCTCCGGGGGGGGAGCTGTTTTTT	CASRVPPGGELFF
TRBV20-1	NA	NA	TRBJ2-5	TGCAGTGCGGAAGGACAAGAGACCCAGTACTTC	CSAEGQETQYF
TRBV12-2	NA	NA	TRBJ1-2	TGTGCAAGTCGCTTAGGCAGGGGTTCTATGTCTGGCTACACCTTC	CASRLGRGSMSGYTF
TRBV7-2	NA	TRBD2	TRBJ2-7	TGTGCCACCAGAATAGCGGGAGAGAGAAGCGAGCAGTACTTC	CATRIAGERSEQYF
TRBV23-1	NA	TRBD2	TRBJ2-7	TGCGCCAGCAGTCAACCGAGACTAGCGGGAGGCTCCTACGAGCAGTACTTC	CASSQPRLAGGSYEQYF